This T cell receptor (beta chain) derives from a study of blood T cell repertoires in COVID-19. Study summary: The United States, Italy and Spain provided the acute and convalescent COVID-19 samples. The analysed material was cDNA or gDNA that came from T cells, B-cell-depleted T cells, or PBMCs.

This clone has a single count. Clones were read by immunoSEQ multiplex PCR, and TCRdb kept only the in-frame ones, dropping some. The sample lists about 170,000 clones, about 88% seen once, with around 6.5% in the top ten. The source material was peripheral blood. This TCR was recovered from a woman older than 75 in a cohort sampled during active or convalescent COVID-19.

This CDR3 is CASSSGGRPSGNTIYF. Written as DNA, the CDR3 is TGTGCCAGCAGCTCTGGAGGGAGACCCTCTGGAAACACCATATATTTT. V usage is TRBV7-8 and J usage is TRBJ1-3; D gene ambiguous. The ends were cut back, 4 bases at V and 0 bases at J, with 13 bases in the middle. The CDR3 spans 16 residues. Germline values: CDR1 SGHVS, CDR2 FQNEAQ.